The present TCR beta chain was sequenced within a study of T cell repertoires in cytomegalovirus infection. Study-level background: As its CMV epitopes, the study selected recently identified HLA-C-restricted and well-studied HLA-B-restricted targets. Study-level results: HLA-C-restricted CMV clonotypes gave the most frequent clonotype in two of eight donors. Pooled public TCR beta family frequency picked out CMV carriers with the relevant HLA.

As to this clonotype: The antigen is unknown.

TCRdb recomputed calls from the reads with MiXCR, one row per CDR3 protein. The sample consists of about 500,000 distinct CDR3 sequences, roughly a third of them appearing once. CDR3 length: 13 residues. The ends were cut back, 5 bases at V and 9 bases at J, with 14 bases in the middle. Germline-derived CDR1 and CDR2 are SGHTA and FQGNSA. The clonotype comes from a human donor in good health (CMV status not recorded). Some clones in this sample may be carry-over from other donors' samples. This sample comprised cultured PBMCs, obtained from culture after CMV antigen stimulation. The chain carries TRBV7-2 and TRBJ1-5; D is undetermined. For the CDR3, the DNA is TGTGCCAGCAGCCGCCTCTCCGGCTCGCCCCAGCATTTT. This translates into CASSRLSGSPQHF. The whole variable domain, remainder taken from reference TRBV7-2 and TRBJ1-5, is GAGVSQSPSNKVTEKGKDVELRCDPISGHTALYWYRQSLGQGLEFLIYFQGNSAPDKSGLPSDRFSAERTGGSVSTLTIQRTQQEDSAVYLCASSRLSGSPQHFGDGTRLSIL.